This TCR beta chain stems from a study of blood T cell repertoires in COVID-19. As for the study in general: COVID-19 samples collected from the United States, Italy and Spain covered acute and convalescent phases. Sources were T cells, B-cell-depleted T cells, or PBMCs; the material itself was cDNA or gDNA.

This clone showed up just once. Source study methods: From reference gene primer amplification, estimates of nucleated cell counts were derived. Data came from immunoSEQ multiplex PCR; TCRdb stores just in-frame clones and leaves some out. For V, J and clone size, that table is used; D and trimming come from the DNA. Of 150,000 to 200,000 clones listed, approximately 78% were seen once; the top ten hold about 11%. CDR1 and CDR2 from the germline V gene are ENHRY and SYGVKD. This CDR3 region has 13 residues. V was cut by 2 bases and J by 6 bases, with 8 bases left in between. What was sequenced was peripheral blood. V and J are TRBV10-3 and TRBJ2-1, with TRBD2 as a possible D gene (6 bases). The clonotype originates from a human donor in a cohort sampled during active COVID-19. The CDR3 loop reads CAISERLGNEQFF. CDR3 DNA sequence: TGTGCCATCAGTGAGAGACTAGGCAATGAGCAGTTCTTC.